This paragraph covers one T cell receptor beta chain sequence. What it binds is unknown. Libraries were prepared by immunoSEQ multiplex PCR; TCRdb keeps only in-frame clonotypes and omits some of them. The profile covers some 76,000 clones, with nearly 95% appearing a single time and less than 7% taken by the ten largest. The data derive from a study of OX40 agonist ivuxolimab in advanced cancers. Notes on the study in general: Some of the lowest clonal expansion was seen in partial responders at 0.1-3.0 mg/kg.

Sequences were derived from CD4+ or CD8+ T cells sorted from blood, sampled in a trial of the OX40 agonist ivuxolimab. The source of this sequence is an adult with an advanced solid tumor such as melanoma, head and neck, liver or kidney cancer.

CDR3 nucleotides: TGTGCCAGCAGCTTAACCACAGGGGCCGCAGATACGCAGTATTTT. Translating gives CASSLTTGAADTQYF. The rearrangement links TRBV7-3 to TRBJ2-3; 7 bases fit TRBD1. V shed 0 bases and J 4 bases; nucleotides not matched to a gene: 4. The CDR3 runs to 15 residues. Germline V gene sequence: CDR1 SGHTA, CDR2 FQGTGA.